These 25 T cell receptor beta chains came from one sample sequenced in a study of blood T cell repertoires in COVID-19. Libraries were prepared by immunoSEQ multiplex PCR; TCRdb keeps only in-frame clonotypes and omits some of them. The table shows more than 300,000 clones, with 85% to 90% occurring only once. Sequenced sample: PBMCs or T cells enriched from blood (not recorded which). These receptors originate from a woman under 30 who had recovered from COVID-19.

The V and J genes are TRBV6-5 and TRBJ2-2; 7 bases align to TRBD2. Germline assignment: CDR1 MNHEY and CDR2 SVGAGI. This CDR3 is 16 amino acids long. Trimming at V came to 4 bases and at J to 1 base, leaving 6 bases not matched to a gene. The CDR3 protein is CASSFQPGGNTGELFF. The CDR3 DNA sequence: TGTGCCAGCAGTTTCCAACCGGGAGGGAACACCGGGGAGCTGTTTTTT.

In nucleotides, the CDR3 is TGTGCCAGCAGCCGACTAGCGGGAGGGCCCTACGAGCAGTACTTC. Translated, it gives CASSRLAGGPYEQYF. J is TRBJ2-7 and V is TRBV5-6, with 14 bases identical to TRBD2. The CDR3 totals 15 residues. V gave up 4 bases and J gave up 2 bases; unmatched junction bases: 2. Germline assignment: CDR1 SGHDT and CDR2 YYEEEE.

This chain uses TRBV3-1 (or the pseudogene TRBV3-2) with TRBJ2-2, with 8 bases identical to TRBD1. This CDR3 region has 19 residues. Germline values: CDR1 LGHDT, CDR2 YNNKEL (reference sequence). J gave up 0 bases and V 3 bases, and 12 bases lay outside the gene matches. This CDR3 reads CASSQFVVGTGSNTGELFF. The CDR3 DNA reads as TGTGCCAGCAGCCAGTTCGTTGTGGGGACAGGCTCGAACACCGGGGAGCTGTTTTTT.

V gene TRBV3-1 (or the pseudogene TRBV3-2) combines with J gene TRBJ2-2; weak D call: TRBD2 (6 bases). Germline-derived CDR1 and CDR2 are LGHDT and YNNKEL (reference sequence). V was cut by 6 bases and J by 6 bases, with 11 bases left in between. The CDR3 is made up of 13 amino acids. The chain's CDR3 is CASSVEGSGELFF. CDR3 sequence (DNA): TGTGCCAGCAGTGTGGAGGGTTCCGGGGAGCTGTTTTTT.

The genes are TRBV7-9 and TRBJ1-4; D uncertain. Germline loops: CDR1 SEHNR, CDR2 FQNEAQ (reference sequence). This CDR3 has 12 residues. V gave up 5 bases and J gave up 7 bases, with 8 bases separating them. Here the CDR3 DNA reads TGTGCCAGCAGCCCCCCCGGTGAAAAACTGTTTTTT. It specifies CASSPPGEKLFF.

In this sample, this clone turned up once. CDR3 nucleotide sequence: TGTGCCACCAGGACCCGAACAGGGCCGAACACTGAAGCTTTCTTT. It encodes CATRTRTGPNTEAFF. The chain links TRBV24-1 to TRBJ1-1, with a tentative D call TRBD1 (6 bases). Germline CDR1 KGHDR, CDR2 SFDVKD. V lost 7 bases and J 1 base, leaving 15 bases between the germline ends. CDR3 size: 15 residues.

V and J are TRBV29-1 and TRBJ1-2, with D possibly being TRBD1 (5 bases). Trimming cost V 5 bases and J 8 bases, with 15 bases left between them. The CDR3 has 12 amino acids. Germline V CDR1 and CDR2: SQVTM, ANQGSEA. The CDR3 is CSVPGRGEGYTF. DNA for the CDR3: TGCAGCGTTCCCGGGCGGGGGGAAGGCTACACCTTC.

The J gene is TRBJ1-4, the V gene TRBV4-1; D ambiguous. In germline, CDR1 is MGHRA, CDR2 YSYEKL. CDR3 length: 17 amino acids. Trimming shortened V by 1 base and J by 2 bases, and 14 bases separated the two germline ends. This CDR3 is CASSQVEPRFTNEKLFF. In DNA, the CDR3 is TGCGCCAGCAGCCAAGTAGAGCCAAGATTCACTAATGAAAAACTGTTTTTT.

The J gene is TRBJ1-2, the V gene TRBV5-1; D is possibly TRBD1 (6 bases). The CDR3 has 15 residues. Trimming removed 5 bases at V and 1 base at J, with 15 bases between. From germline, CDR1 is SGHRS and CDR2 YFSETQ. CDR3 sequence reads: CASSSFGGLNYGYTF. DNA of the CDR3: TGCGCCAGCAGTTCGTTTGGGGGCCTTAACTATGGCTACACCTTC.

The chain combines TRBV15 with TRBJ2-2, with D possibly TRBD1 on 6 matching bases. The V end was cut by 3 bases, the J end by 10 bases, with 12 bases between. Per germline, CDR1 LNHNV and CDR2 YYDKDF (reference sequence). CDR3 length: 13 residues. The CDR3 coding sequence is TGTGCCACCAGCAGTATACAGGGAACGGAGCTGTTTTTT. This sequence encodes CATSSIQGTELFF.

The chain uses TRBV30 and TRBJ1-5; D is unresolved. V shed 0 bases and J shed 0 bases, with 9 bases lying between them. This CDR3 comprises 15 residues. CDR1 and CDR2 from the germline V gene are GTSNPN and SVGIG (reference sequence). CDR3 nucleotide sequence: TGTGCCTGGAGTGTATTATCAGGTAGCAATCAGCCCCAGCATTTT. This gives the protein CAWSVLSGSNQPQHF. Full variable domain (rest looked up from reference TRBV30 and TRBJ1-5): SQTIHQWPATLVQPVGSPLSLECTVEGTSNPNLYWYRQAAGRGLQLLFYSVGIGQISSEVPQNLSASRPQDRQFILSSKKLLLSDSGFYLCAWSVLSGSNQPQHFGDGTRLSIL.

The rearrangement joins TRBV11-2 to TRBJ2-3, with D possibly being TRBD2 (6 bases). CDR3 size: 13 residues. V lost 5 bases and J lost 3, with 9 bases in between. The germline V gene has CDR1 SGHAT and CDR2 FQNNGV. This CDR3 is CASSRLGTDTQYF. CDR3 nucleotides: TGTGCCAGCAGCAGACTAGGGACAGATACGCAGTATTTT.

In nucleotides, the CDR3 is TGCGCCAGCAGCTTGTCGGGGGAGGCGGCGGCCGAGCAGTACTTC. Translating it yields CASSLSGEAAAEQYF. This chain links TRBV5-1 with TRBJ2-7; possibly TRBD2 for D (6 bases). Per the germline V gene, CDR1 is SGHRS and CDR2 is YFSETQ. The CDR3 is 15 amino acids. The V gene lost 1 base and the J gene lost 6 bases, with 17 bases spanning the gap.

The rearrangement links TRBV5-4 to TRBJ2-1, with 9 positions matching TRBD2. V lost 6 bases, J lost 3 bases, and 10 bases stayed unmatched. The CDR3 is made up of 16 amino acids. Germline values: CDR1 SGHNT, CDR2 YYREEE (reference sequence). The CDR3 here is CASTLKREVIYNEQFF. The CDR3 bases are TGTGCCAGCACCTTAAAGCGGGAGGTAATCTACAATGAGCAGTTCTTC.

The chain joins TRBV4-1 to TRBJ1-2, with 8 bases aligning to TRBD1. Germline assignment: CDR1 MGHRA and CDR2 YSYEKL. The trim removed 3 bases at V and 2 bases at J, leaving 11 bases unmatched. The CDR3 contains 17 residues. CDR3 protein: CASSHPPSGGQNYGYTF. Here the CDR3 DNA reads TGCGCCAGCAGCCATCCGCCATCAGGGGGCCAGAACTATGGCTACACCTTC.

This sequence joins TRBV4-1 and TRBJ1-4; 10 bases match TRBD1. V was clipped by 4 bases and J by 0 bases; unmatched bases: 14. CDR3 size: 20 residues. Germline V lookup: CDR1 MGHRA, CDR2 YSYEKL. The chain's CDR3 is CASSLIPGQGRIATNEKLFF. CDR3 sequence (DNA): TGCGCCAGCAGCCTTATACCGGGACAGGGGAGGATTGCAACTAATGAAAAACTGTTTTTT.

CDR3 nucleotide sequence: TGTGCCACCACGGAGGGTTACAATGAGCAGTTCTTC. It encodes CATTEGYNEQFF. The chain recombines TRBV7-9 with TRBJ2-1, with D tentatively TRBD2 (6 bases). CDR1 and CDR2 from the germline V gene are SEHNR and FQNEAQ (reference sequence). The ends were cut back, 10 bases at V and 4 bases at J, with 11 bases in the middle. CDR3 length: 12 amino acids.

The rearrangement uses TRBV2 and TRBJ1-1; 11 bases line up with TRBD1. Germline assignment: CDR1 SNHLY and CDR2 FYNNEI. The CDR3 sequence is 17 residues long. The junction had 14 bases not matched to a gene; V was cut back by 7 bases and J by 4 bases. The CDR3 reads CASTATGTGGVVTEAFF. Here the CDR3 DNA reads TGTGCCAGCACAGCTACCGGGACAGGGGGTGTAGTCACTGAAGCTTTCTTT.

The V gene is TRBV9, the J gene TRBJ2-7, with TRBD1 matching over 10 bases. The CDR3 contains 14 residues. V trimming: 4 bases; J trimming: 5 bases; junction bases outside the gene matches: 6. The germline CDR1 and CDR2 sequences are SGDLS and YYNGEE. CDR3: CASSPGQGMNEQYF. The CDR3 nucleotides read TGTGCCAGCAGCCCGGGACAGGGGATGAACGAGCAGTACTTC.

The J gene is TRBJ1-4, the V gene TRBV30; 8 nucleotides align to TRBD1. The V gene end was trimmed by 0 bases and the J gene end by 8 bases; junction bases not matched to a gene: 14. The CDR3 runs to 17 residues. The germline CDR1 and CDR2 sequences are GTSNPN and SVGIG (reference sequence). CDR3 DNA sequence: TGTGCCTGGAGTGTACATGGGACAGGCTTTACGAGGGAAAAACTGTTTTTT. The encoded protein is CAWSVHGTGFTREKLFF.

This chain links TRBV9 with TRBJ2-2, with D possibly TRBD1 on 6 matching bases. The length of the CDR3 is 15 residues. V was cut by 4 bases and J by 6 bases, with 16 bases left in between. Germline V CDR1 and CDR2: SGDLS, YYNGEE. CDR3 region: CASSPTGQRAGELFF. The CDR3 DNA is TGTGCCAGCAGCCCAACTGGACAGAGGGCCGGGGAGCTGTTTTTT. The whole variable domain, remainder taken from reference TRBV9 and TRBJ2-2, is DSGVTQTPKHLITATGQRVTLRCSPRSGDLSVYWYQQSLDQGLQFLIQYYNGEERAKGNILERFSAQQFPDLHSELNLSSLELGDSALYFCASSPTGQRAGELFFGEGSRLTVL.

V gene TRBV19 combines with J gene TRBJ2-1; 8 bases line up with TRBD2. V lost 3 bases, J lost 7 bases, and 11 bases stayed unmatched. CDR1 is LNHDA, CDR2 SQIVND, per germline (reference sequence). The CDR3 covers 16 residues. CDR3 nucleotide sequence: TGTGCCAGTAGTATCCATTGGAGCGGGAGTGGGAATGAGCAGTTCTTC. Translation gives CASSIHWSGSGNEQFF.

This clone has only one observation. CDR3 in amino acids: CASSLGGQGGEQYF. DNA for the CDR3: TGTGCCAGCAGTCTTGGGGGACAGGGCGGCGAGCAGTACTTC. This chain joins TRBV28 and TRBJ2-7; 9 nucleotides line up with TRBD1. Trimming at V came to 5 bases and at J to 6 bases, leaving 8 bases not matched to a gene. This CDR3 is 14 amino acids long. The germline CDR1 and CDR2 sequences are MDHEN and SYDVKM.

The chain recombines TRBV18 with TRBJ1-2; perhaps TRBD1 as D (6 bases). The CDR3 is 15 residues long. The V and J ends lost 3 bases and 6 bases respectively, with 17 bases between them. Germline V gene lookup returns CDR1 KGHSH and CDR2 LQKENI. CDR3 loop: CASSPRAGDADGYTF. In nucleotides, the CDR3 is TGTGCCAGCTCACCCCGGGCAGGGGATGCGGATGGCTACACCTTC.

The chain is built from TRBV27 and TRBJ1-5; D not resolved. The germline V and J ends were trimmed by 0 bases and 7 bases, with 10 bases remaining between them. Germline V gene data show CDR1 as MNHEY and CDR2 as SMNVEV (reference sequence). The CDR3 is 14 residues long. As DNA, the CDR3 is TGTGCCAGCAGTTTATCCGGGTCTGGACAGCCCCAGCATTTT. It is translated as CASSLSGSGQPQHF.